Presented here are 11 T cell receptor beta chains from one specimen sequenced in a study of CD8 T cells in ankylosing spondylitis. One entry per CDR3 protein, called by TCRdb with MiXCR from the 5' RACE reads. The profile shows under 150,000 distinct CDR3 sequences, approximately 14% of them singletons. What was sequenced was blood, either unsorted or a sorted T cell fraction (not recorded which). The receptors were sampled from a female donor with ankylosing spondylitis or in good health (not recorded which).

The table lists this clonotype with a few counts. As DNA, the CDR3 is TGCAGTGCTAGCCTTAGCGGGGGGCGTGAGACCCAGTACTTC. Translation gives CSASLSGGRETQYF. V and J are TRBV20-1 and TRBJ2-5; 10 nucleotides line up with TRBD2. This CDR3 contains 14 residues. J was trimmed by 5 bases and V by 3 bases; bases with no gene match: 6. Germline CDR1 reads DFQATT; CDR2 reads SNEGSKA (reference sequence).

This clonotype was observed at least ten times. The chain has TRBV10-3 and TRBJ2-6; D not resolved. Germline-derived CDR1 and CDR2 are ENHRY and SYGVKD. Trimming shortened V by 0 bases and J by 1 base, and 1 base separated the two germline ends. The CDR3 consists of 14 residues. DNA for the CDR3: TGTGCCATCAGTGAGTCGTCTGGGGCCAACGTCCTGACTTTC. Translation gives CAISESSGANVLTF.

As to this clonotype: The junction shows a germline mismatch at one end, possibly a read error. V gene TRBV10-3 combines with J gene TRBJ2-2, with TRBD2 matching over 12 bases. The germline gives CDR1 ENHRY, CDR2 SYGVKD. This CDR3 is 17 amino acids long. The CDR3: CAISASGGAFPPRELVF. The CDR3 DNA reads TGTGCCATCAGTGCTAGCGGGGGGGCCTTCCCTCCCCGGGAGCTGGTTTTT.

V is TRBV20-1 and J is TRBJ2-3; no firm D call. The CDR3 covers 15 residues. The germline CDR1 and CDR2 sequences are DFQATT and SNEGSKA (reference sequence). Trimming shortened V by 0 bases and J by 1 base, and 11 bases separated the two germline ends. CDR3 amino acids: CSARDVSRGTDTQYF. CDR3 coding DNA: TGCAGTGCTAGAGATGTCTCCCGGGGCACAGATACGCAGTATTTT.

This clonotype has at least ten counts. The CDR3 here is CASSQGDRYQETQYF. Written as DNA, the CDR3 is TGCGCCAGCAGCCAAGGGGACAGGTACCAAGAGACCCAGTACTTC. This sequence joins TRBV4-1 and TRBJ2-5; 8 bases fit TRBD1. This CDR3 spans 15 amino acids. V was pared by 1 base and J by 0 bases, with 1 base of the junction left unmatched. From germline, CDR1 is MGHRA and CDR2 YSYEKL.

The chain links TRBV29-1 to TRBJ2-4; D remains unclear. V lost 4 bases and J lost 6, with 10 bases in between. Germline V gene sequence: CDR1 SQVTM, CDR2 ANQGSEA. This CDR3 has 12 amino acids. The CDR3 spells CSVGTQGNIQYF. The CDR3 bases are TGCAGCGTTGGGACCCAAGGAAACATTCAGTACTTC.

This clonotype was counted many times. The rearrangement links TRBV3-1 to TRBJ2-7; 11 bases agree with TRBD2. This CDR3 contains 15 residues. V was pared by 4 bases and J by 2 bases, with 4 bases of the junction left unmatched. Germline V gene lookup returns CDR1 LGHDT and CDR2 YNNKEL (reference sequence). The DNA of the CDR3 is TGTGCCAGCAGCCGTGCGACTAGCGGGGCCTACGAGCAGTACTTC. Translating gives CASSRATSGAYEQYF.

The V and J genes are TRBV28 and TRBJ2-1, with D perhaps given as TRBD1 or TRBD2 (5 bases each). Germline CDR1 and CDR2: MDHEN and SYDVKM. This CDR3 spans 12 amino acids. The CDR3 sequence is CVTGTDYNEQFF. CDR3 DNA sequence: TGTGTGACCGGGACCGACTACAATGAGCAGTTCTTC.

This clonotype has ten or more counts. The chain couples TRBV27 to TRBJ1-1, with D unclear. CDR1 is MNHEY and CDR2 is SMNVEV in the germline V gene (reference sequence). Trimming shortened V by 1 base and J by 2 bases, and 11 bases separated the two germline ends. CDR3 size: 15 residues. This chain's CDR3 is CASSLFLKGNTEAFF. The DNA of the CDR3 is TGTGCCAGCAGTTTATTCCTAAAGGGCAACACTGAAGCTTTCTTT.

This clonotype was detected many times. The chain joins TRBV7-4 to TRBJ2-7, with D perhaps given as TRBD1 or TRBD2 (6 bases each). Per the germline V gene, CDR1 is SGHVT and CDR2 is SQSDAQ. The V and J ends lost 5 bases and 3 bases respectively, with 23 bases between them. This CDR3 comprises 17 residues. The CDR3 is CASSSRARGTNNYEQYF. As DNA, the CDR3 is TGTGCCAGCAGCAGCAGAGCCCGCGGGACAAATAACTACGAGCAGTACTTC. Combining the CDR3 with reference TRBV7-4 and TRBJ2-7 gives the whole variable domain GAGVSQSPRYKVAKRGRDVALRCDSISGHVTLYWYRQTLGQGSEVLTYSQSDAQRDKSGRPSGRFSAERPERSVSTLKIQRTEQGDSAVYLCASSSRARGTNNYEQYFGPGTRLTVT.

This clonotype was seen a few times. V is TRBV4-2 and J is TRBJ1-1; D gene ambiguous. CDR3 length: 15 amino acids. V dropped 0 bases and J dropped 1 base, with 9 bases sitting between them. Germline-derived CDR1 and CDR2 are LGHNA and YNFKEQ. The chain's CDR3 is CASSQDGVPNTEAFF. CDR3 coding DNA: TGTGCCAGCAGCCAAGACGGCGTACCGAACACTGAAGCTTTCTTT.